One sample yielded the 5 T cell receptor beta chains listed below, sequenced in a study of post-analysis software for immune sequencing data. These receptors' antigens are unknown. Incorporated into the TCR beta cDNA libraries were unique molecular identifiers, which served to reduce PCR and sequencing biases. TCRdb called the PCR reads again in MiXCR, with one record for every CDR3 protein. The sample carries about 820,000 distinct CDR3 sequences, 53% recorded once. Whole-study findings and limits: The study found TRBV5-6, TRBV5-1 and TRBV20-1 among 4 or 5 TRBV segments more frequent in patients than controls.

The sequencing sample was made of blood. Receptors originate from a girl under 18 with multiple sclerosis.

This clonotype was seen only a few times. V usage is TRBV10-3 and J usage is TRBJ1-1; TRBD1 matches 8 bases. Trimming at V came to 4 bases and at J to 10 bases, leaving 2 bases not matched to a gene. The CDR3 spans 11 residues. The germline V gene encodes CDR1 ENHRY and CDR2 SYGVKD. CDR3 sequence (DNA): TGTGCCATCAGTGGGACAGGGAGAGCTTTCTTT. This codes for CAISGTGRAFF.

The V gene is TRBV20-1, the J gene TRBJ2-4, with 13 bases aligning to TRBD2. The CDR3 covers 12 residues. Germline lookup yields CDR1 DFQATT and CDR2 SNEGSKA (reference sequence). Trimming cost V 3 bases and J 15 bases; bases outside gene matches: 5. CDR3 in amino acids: CSASELAGGTYF. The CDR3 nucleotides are TGCAGTGCTAGTGAACTAGCGGGGGGGACGTACTTC.

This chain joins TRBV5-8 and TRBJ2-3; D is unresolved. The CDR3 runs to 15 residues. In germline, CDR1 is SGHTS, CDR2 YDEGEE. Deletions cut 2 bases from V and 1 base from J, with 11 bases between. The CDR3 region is CASSFAVGRTDTQYF. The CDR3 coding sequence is TGTGCCAGCAGCTTTGCGGTGGGTCGCACAGATACGCAGTATTTT. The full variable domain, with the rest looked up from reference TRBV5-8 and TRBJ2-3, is EAGVTQSPTHLIKTRGQQATLRCSPISGHTSVYWYQQALGLGLQFLLWYDEGEERNRGNFPPRFSGRQFPNYSSELNVNALELEDSALYLCASSFAVGRTDTQYFGPGTRLTVL.

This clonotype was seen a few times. The CDR3 loop is CSASPWGRTPGLPQHF. In nucleotides, the CDR3 is TGCAGTGCTTCACCCTGGGGGCGGACCCCGGGTCTGCCCCAGCATTTT. The chain joins TRBV20-1 to TRBJ1-5; weak D call: TRBD1 (6 bases). Trimming stripped 5 bases from V and 9 bases from J, with 26 bases between. CDR1 is DFQATT, CDR2 SNEGSKA, per germline (reference sequence). This CDR3 is 16 amino acids long.

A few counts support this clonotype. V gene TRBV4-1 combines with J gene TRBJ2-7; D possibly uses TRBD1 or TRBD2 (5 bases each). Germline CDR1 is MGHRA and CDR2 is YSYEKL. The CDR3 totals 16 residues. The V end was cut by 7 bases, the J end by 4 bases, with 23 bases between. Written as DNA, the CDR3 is TGCGCCAGCAATCAAGGGACGGGGTCTTTGGCGTACGAGCAGTACTTC. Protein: CASNQGTGSLAYEQYF.